The clone carrying this T cell receptor beta chain was found many times. J lost 0 bases, V lost 7 bases, and 17 bases had no gene match. The CDR3 sequence is 18 residues long. Looked up from germline, CDR1 is LNHDA and CDR2 is SQIVND (reference sequence). The sample originates from a study of Graves' ophthalmopathy and Graves' hyperthyroidism. Scientists amplified the TCR beta CDR3 regions from RNA transcripts. HTBI primers primed a first-round RT-PCR, and a second-round multiplex PCR followed. TCRdb independently ran MiXCR on the multiplex PCR reads; one entry per CDR3 protein. This table has approximately 210,000 distinct CDR3 sequences, about 32% appearing once.

Input material: peripheral blood. V gene TRBV19 combines with J gene TRBJ1-1, with 7 nucleotides matching TRBD1. The origin of this receptor is a man between 50 and 59 years old with Graves' ophthalmopathy. CDR3 sequence (DNA): TGTGCCAGTATTACTCAGGGGGGGGCGAGGTCCATGAACACTGAAGCTTTCTTT. It yields the protein CASITQGGARSMNTEAFF. Full variable domain (missing parts from reference TRBV19 and TRBJ1-1): DGGITQSPKYLFRKEGQNVTLSCEQNLNHDAMYWYRQDPGQGLRLIYYSQIVNDFQKGDIAEGYSVSREKKESFPLTVTSAQKNPTAFYLCASITQGGARSMNTEAFFGQGTRLTVV.